The rows below give T cell receptor beta chains drawn from one sample of a study of control samples from healthy donors and cancer patients. TCRdb keeps only in-frame clones here, not all; method: immunoSEQ multiplex PCR. The data show some 170,000 clones, 94% seen once. What was sequenced was PBMCs. Receptors originate from a man aged 55 to 70 with colorectal cancer. The CDR3 runs from the conserved cysteine through the conserved F or W. The D gene is left open where the match is weak. Rows give clone size only sometimes, using once, few, many, or a class for an expanded clone.

D gene	V gene	J gene	clone size	CDR3 protein	CDR3 DNA
-	TRBV15	TRBJ1-2	-	CATSRDGVGGYTF	TGTGCCACCAGCAGAGATGGTGTCGGTGGCTACACCTTC
-	TRBV30	TRBJ2-5	-	CAWSPKETQYF	TGTGCCTGGAGTCCTAAGGAGACCCAGTACTTC
-	TRBV5-1	TRBJ2-5	-	CASSEGRGQETQYF	TGCGCCAGCAGCGAGGGACGCGGCCAAGAGACCCAGTACTTC
TRBD1	TRBV5-1	TRBJ2-6	-	CASSSDRGRTGANVLTF	TGCGCCAGCAGCTCGGACAGGGGGCGTACTGGGGCCAACGTCCTGACTTTC
TRBD1	TRBV3-1/TRBV3-2	TRBJ2-7	-	CASSGQGARIAYEQYF	TGTGCCAGCAGTGGACAGGGGGCGCGAATCGCCTACGAGCAGTACTTC
-	TRBV18	TRBJ2-4	-	CASSPQGQKGQYF	TGTGCCAGCTCACCACAGGGCCAGAAGGGTCAGTACTTC
TRBD2	TRBV5-1	TRBJ2-1	-	CASSWERGGDDEQFF	TGCGCCAGCAGCTGGGAGCGGGGGGGCGACGATGAGCAGTTCTTC
-	TRBV21-1	TRBJ1-4	-	CASTRTGQNEKLFF	TGTGCCAGCACCCGGACAGGGCAAAATGAAAAACTGTTTTTT
-	TRBV24-1	TRBJ1-5	once	CATSDTSGPQHF	TGTGCCACCAGTGATACCTCAGGTCCCCAGCATTTT
TRBD1	TRBV7-6	TRBJ2-5	-	CASSPRPGQGVGETQYF	TGTGCCAGCAGTCCCAGACCGGGACAGGGAGTTGGGGAGACCCAGTACTTC
-	TRBV19	TRBJ2-4	-	CASSITGQIQYF	TGTGCCAGTAGTATTACAGGGCAGATTCAGTACTTC
-	TRBV5-1	TRBJ1-5	-	CASSPDGGMGQPQHF	TGCGCCAGCAGCCCAGACGGGGGAATGGGACAGCCCCAGCATTTT
-	TRBV28	TRBJ1-3	-	CASSFNGGGGNTIYF	TGTGCCAGCAGTTTTAACGGGGGAGGGGGAAACACCATATATTTT
-	TRBV3-1/TRBV3-2	TRBJ1-2	-	CASSRQGTPYGYTF	TGTGCCAGCAGCCGGCAGGGTACTCCATATGGCTACACCTTC
-	TRBV5-1	TRBJ2-7	-	CASSQASSYEQYF	TGCGCCAGCAGCCAGGCCAGCTCCTACGAGCAGTACTTC
TRBD1	TRBV30	TRBJ1-6	-	CAWRGQANSPLHF	TGTGCCTGGAGAGGACAGGCTAATTCACCCCTCCACTTT
-	TRBV24-1	TRBJ2-3	once	CATSHRGVSDTQYF	TGTGCCACCAGTCACCGCGGGGTGTCAGATACGCAGTATTTT
TRBD1	TRBV19	TRBJ2-5	-	CASRQDRAQETQYF	TGTGCCAGTAGACAGGACAGGGCACAAGAGACCCAGTACTTC
-	TRBV5-4	TRBJ1-1	-	CASMPQRNEAFF	TGTGCCAGCATGCCACAGAGAAATGAAGCTTTCTTT
TRBD1	TRBV6-5	TRBJ1-4	-	CASSKQGPGEKLFF	TGTGCCAGCAGTAAACAGGGGCCCGGGGAAAAACTGTTTTTT